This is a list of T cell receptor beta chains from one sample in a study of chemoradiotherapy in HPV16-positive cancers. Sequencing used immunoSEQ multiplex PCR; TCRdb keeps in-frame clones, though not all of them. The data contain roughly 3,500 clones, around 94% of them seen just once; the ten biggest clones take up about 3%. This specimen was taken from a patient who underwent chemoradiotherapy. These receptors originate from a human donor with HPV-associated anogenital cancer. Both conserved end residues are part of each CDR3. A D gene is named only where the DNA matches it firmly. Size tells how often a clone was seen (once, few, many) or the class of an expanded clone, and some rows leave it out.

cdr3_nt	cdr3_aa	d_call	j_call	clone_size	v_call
TGTGCCAGCAGCGTAGAGTACAGGGGGTCCGGGGAGCTGTTTTTT	CASSVEYRGSGELFF	TRBD1	TRBJ2-2	NA	TRBV9
TGTGCCAGTACCAAGACAGGGCTTGTGCCCCAGCATTTT	CASTKTGLVPQHF	TRBD1	TRBJ1-5	NA	TRBV19
TGTGCCAGCAGTACCGGGCGACCTCGGGGTGGGTATGGCTACACCTTC	CASSTGRPRGGYGYTF	NA	TRBJ1-2	NA	TRBV6-6
TGTGCCACCGCGGCAGGGTGGGAGCTAGGAGGCTACACCTTC	CATAAGWELGGYTF	NA	TRBJ1-2	once	TRBV15
TGTGCCAGCAGCATGGACAGGGACTCTGGCTACACCTTC	CASSMDRDSGYTF	TRBD1	TRBJ1-2	NA	TRBV5-4
TGTGCCTGGAGTGTCGTAGCGGGGGCCGATCGGGAGCAGTACTTC	CAWSVVAGADREQYF	TRBD2	TRBJ2-7	NA	TRBV30
TGTGCCAGCAATCCTGAAAGGAAACCGTCGGATGGCTACACCTTC	CASNPERKPSDGYTF	NA	TRBJ1-2	NA	TRBV12-1
TGTGCCAGCAGCTTAGCCGGACGGGACCCCGCTAGCACAGATACGCAGTATTTT	CASSLAGRDPASTDTQYF	NA	TRBJ2-3	NA	TRBV7-2
TGTGCCAGCAGGGACAGGGCGTATAATTCACCCCTCCACTTT	CASRDRAYNSPLHF	TRBD1	TRBJ1-6	once	TRBV7-9
TGTGCCAGCACCGCAGGAGGCGGTGGCTACACCTTC	CASTAGGGGYTF	NA	TRBJ1-2	NA	TRBV5-6
TGTGCCAGCAGCCCCTGGGGGAGTCCGCCGGGACAGGGTTTGGGCACTGAAGCTTTCTTT	CASSPWGSPPGQGLGTEAFF	TRBD1	TRBJ1-1	NA	TRBV14
TGTGCCAGCAGCATTAGCGGGGTTGCTTCGCGGGAGCAGTACTTC	CASSISGVASREQYF	TRBD2	TRBJ2-7	NA	TRBV2
TGTGCCAGCGGTGGTGGCACAGATACGCAGTATTTT	CASGGGTDTQYF	NA	TRBJ2-3	once	TRBV7-9
TGTGCCAGCAGTGACCAGTTCGAGCAGTACTTC	CASSDQFEQYF	NA	TRBJ2-7	NA	TRBV2